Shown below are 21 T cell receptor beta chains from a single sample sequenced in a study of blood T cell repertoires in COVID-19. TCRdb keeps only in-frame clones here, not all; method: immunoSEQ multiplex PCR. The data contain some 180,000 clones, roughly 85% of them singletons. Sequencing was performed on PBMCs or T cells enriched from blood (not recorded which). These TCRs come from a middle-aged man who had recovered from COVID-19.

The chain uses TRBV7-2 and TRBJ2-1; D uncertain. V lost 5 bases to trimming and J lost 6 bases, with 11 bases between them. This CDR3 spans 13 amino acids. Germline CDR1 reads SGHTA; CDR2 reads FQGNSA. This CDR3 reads CASSEARSNEQFF. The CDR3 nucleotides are TGTGCCAGCAGCGAAGCTAGATCCAATGAGCAGTTCTTC.

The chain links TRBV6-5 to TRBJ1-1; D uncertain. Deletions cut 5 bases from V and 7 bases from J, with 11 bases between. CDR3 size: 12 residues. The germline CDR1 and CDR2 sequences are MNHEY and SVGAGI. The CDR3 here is CASSLQEGEAFF. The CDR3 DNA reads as TGTGCCAGCAGTCTTCAGGAGGGTGAAGCTTTCTTT.

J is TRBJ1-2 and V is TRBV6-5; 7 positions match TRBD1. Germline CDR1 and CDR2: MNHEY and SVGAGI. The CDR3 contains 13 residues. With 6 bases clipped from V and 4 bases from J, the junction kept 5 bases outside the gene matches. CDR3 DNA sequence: TGTGCCAGCAGCCCCCGGGACAGCTATGGCTACACCTTC. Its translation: CASSPRDSYGYTF.

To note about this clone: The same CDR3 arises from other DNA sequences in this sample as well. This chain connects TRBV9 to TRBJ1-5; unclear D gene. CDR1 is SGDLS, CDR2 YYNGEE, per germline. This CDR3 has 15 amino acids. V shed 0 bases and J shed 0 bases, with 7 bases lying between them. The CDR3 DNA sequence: TGTGCCAGCAGCGTAGGACAAAATAGCAATCAGCCCCAGCATTTT. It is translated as CASSVGQNSNQPQHF. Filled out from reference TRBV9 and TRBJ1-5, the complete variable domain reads DSGVTQTPKHLITATGQRVTLRCSPRSGDLSVYWYQQSLDQGLQFLIQYYNGEERAKGNILERFSAQQFPDLHSELNLSSLELGDSALYFCASSVGQNSNQPQHFGDGTRLSIL.

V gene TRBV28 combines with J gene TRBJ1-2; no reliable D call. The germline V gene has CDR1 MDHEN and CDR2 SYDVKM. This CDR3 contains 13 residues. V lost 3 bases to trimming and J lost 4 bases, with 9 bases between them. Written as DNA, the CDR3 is TGTGCCAGCAGTTTTCGGGGTCTCTATGGCTACACCTTC. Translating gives CASSFRGLYGYTF.

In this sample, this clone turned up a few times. The CDR3 here is CASSGLSGRRNEQFF. The CDR3 DNA sequence: TGTGCCAGCAGCGGACTTAGCGGGAGAAGGAATGAGCAGTTCTTC. V usage is TRBV7-9 and J usage is TRBJ2-1; 9 bases are shared with TRBD2. CDR1 and CDR2 from the germline V gene are SEHNR and FQNEAQ (reference sequence). Trimming removed 5 bases from V and 7 bases from J; junction bases left unmatched: 9. The CDR3 runs to 15 residues.

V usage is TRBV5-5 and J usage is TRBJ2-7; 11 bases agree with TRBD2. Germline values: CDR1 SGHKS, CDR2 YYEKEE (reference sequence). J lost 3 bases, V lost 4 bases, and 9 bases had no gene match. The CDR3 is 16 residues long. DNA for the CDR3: TGTGCCAGCAGCATTGGACTAGCGGGTTCAGGCTACGAGCAGTACTTC. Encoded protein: CASSIGLAGSGYEQYF.

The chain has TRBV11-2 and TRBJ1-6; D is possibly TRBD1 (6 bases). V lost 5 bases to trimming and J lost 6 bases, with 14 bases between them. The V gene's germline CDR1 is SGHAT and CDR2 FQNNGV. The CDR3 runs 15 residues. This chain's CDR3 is CASSLRTASNSPLHF. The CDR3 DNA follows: TGTGCCAGCAGCCTCCGGACAGCCTCTAATTCACCCCTCCACTTT. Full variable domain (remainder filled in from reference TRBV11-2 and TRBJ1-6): EAGVAQSPRYKIIEKRQSVAFWCNPISGHATLYWYQQILGQGPKLLIQFQNNGVVDDSQLPKDRFSAERLKGVDSTLKIQPAKLEDSAVYLCASSLRTASNSPLHFGNGTRLTVT.

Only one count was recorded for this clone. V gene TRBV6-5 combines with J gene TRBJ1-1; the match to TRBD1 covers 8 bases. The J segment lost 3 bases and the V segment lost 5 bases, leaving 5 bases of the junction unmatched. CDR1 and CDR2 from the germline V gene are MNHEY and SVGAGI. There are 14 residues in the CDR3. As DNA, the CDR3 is TGTGCCAGCAGTAGGACAGGGCTGGACACTGAAGCTTTCTTT. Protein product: CASSRTGLDTEAFF.

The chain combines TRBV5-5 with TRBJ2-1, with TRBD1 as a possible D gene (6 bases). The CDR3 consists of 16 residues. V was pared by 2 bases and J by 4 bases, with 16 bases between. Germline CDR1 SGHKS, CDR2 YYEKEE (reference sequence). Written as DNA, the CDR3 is TGTGCCAGCAGCTTACAGGGACCCCACGGGTACAATGAGCAGTTCTTC. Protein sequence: CASSLQGPHGYNEQFF.

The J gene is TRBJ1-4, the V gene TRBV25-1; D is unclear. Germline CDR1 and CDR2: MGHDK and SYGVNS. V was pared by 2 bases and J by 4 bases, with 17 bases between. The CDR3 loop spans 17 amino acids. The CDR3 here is CASSEPPTATRNEKLFF. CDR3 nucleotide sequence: TGTGCCAGCAGTGAACCCCCCACAGCCACCCGTAATGAAAAACTGTTTTTT.

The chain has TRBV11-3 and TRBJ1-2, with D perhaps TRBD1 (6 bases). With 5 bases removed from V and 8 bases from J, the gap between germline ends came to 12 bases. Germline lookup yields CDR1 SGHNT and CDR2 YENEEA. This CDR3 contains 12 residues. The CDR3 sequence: CASSRRQEGYTF. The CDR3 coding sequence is TGTGCCAGCAGCAGAAGACAGGAAGGCTACACCTTC.

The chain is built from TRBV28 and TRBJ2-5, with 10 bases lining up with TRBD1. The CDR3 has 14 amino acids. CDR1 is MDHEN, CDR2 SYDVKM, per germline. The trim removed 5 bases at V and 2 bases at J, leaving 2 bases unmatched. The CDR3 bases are TGTGCCAGCAGTCGGACAGGGGGGCAAGAGACCCAGTACTTC. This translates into CASSRTGGQETQYF.

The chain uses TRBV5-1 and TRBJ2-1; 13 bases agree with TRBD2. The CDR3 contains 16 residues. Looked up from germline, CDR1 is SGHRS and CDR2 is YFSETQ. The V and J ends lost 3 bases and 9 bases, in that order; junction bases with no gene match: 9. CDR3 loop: CASSSPTSGREGEQFF. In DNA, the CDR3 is TGCGCCAGCAGCTCGCCAACTAGCGGGAGGGAAGGTGAGCAGTTCTTC.

In DNA, the CDR3 is TGTGCCAGCAGTTTCTCGGCGGGCTATAATTCACCCCTCCACTTT. Protein sequence: CASSFSAGYNSPLHF. This chain uses TRBV27 with TRBJ1-6, with D hard to call. Trimming stripped 3 bases from V and 3 bases from J, with 9 bases between. Germline V gives CDR1 MNHEY, CDR2 SMNVEV (reference sequence). The CDR3 loop spans 15 amino acids.

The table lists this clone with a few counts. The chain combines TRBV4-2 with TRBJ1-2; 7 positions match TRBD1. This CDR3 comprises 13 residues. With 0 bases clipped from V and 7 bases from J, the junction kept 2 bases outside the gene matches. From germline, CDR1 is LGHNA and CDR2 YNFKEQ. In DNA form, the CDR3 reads TGTGCCAGCAGCCAAGAGAGGGGGCTTGGCTACACCTTC. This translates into CASSQERGLGYTF.

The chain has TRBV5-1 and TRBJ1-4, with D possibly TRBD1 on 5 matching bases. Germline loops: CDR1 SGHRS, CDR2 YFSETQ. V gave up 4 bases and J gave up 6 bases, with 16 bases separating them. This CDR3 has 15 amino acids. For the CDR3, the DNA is TGCGCCAGCAGCGCGGGGGGAAGAAGGGATGAAAAACTGTTTTTT. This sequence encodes CASSAGGRRDEKLFF.

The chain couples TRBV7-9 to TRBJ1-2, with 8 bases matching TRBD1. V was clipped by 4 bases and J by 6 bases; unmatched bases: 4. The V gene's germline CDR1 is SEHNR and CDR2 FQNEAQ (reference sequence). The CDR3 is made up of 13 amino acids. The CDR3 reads CASSSQGADGYTF. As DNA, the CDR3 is TGTGCCAGCAGCTCTCAGGGGGCTGATGGCTACACCTTC.

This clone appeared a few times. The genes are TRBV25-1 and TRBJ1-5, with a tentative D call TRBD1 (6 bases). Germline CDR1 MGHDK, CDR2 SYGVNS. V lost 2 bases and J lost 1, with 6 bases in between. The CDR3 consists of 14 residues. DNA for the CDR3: TGTGCCAGCAGTGAACAGGGGAGCAATCAGCCCCAGCATTTT. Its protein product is CASSEQGSNQPQHF.

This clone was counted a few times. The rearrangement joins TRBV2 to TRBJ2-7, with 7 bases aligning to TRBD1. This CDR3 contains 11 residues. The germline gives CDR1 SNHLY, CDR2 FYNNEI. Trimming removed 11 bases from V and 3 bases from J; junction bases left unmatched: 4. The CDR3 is CALGQSYEQYF. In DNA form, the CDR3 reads TGTGCCCTGGGACAGAGCTACGAGCAGTACTTC.

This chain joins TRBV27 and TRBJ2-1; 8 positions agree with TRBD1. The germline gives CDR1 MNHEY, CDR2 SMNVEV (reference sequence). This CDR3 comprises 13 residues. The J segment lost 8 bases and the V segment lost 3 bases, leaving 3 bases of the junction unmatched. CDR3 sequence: CASSLWTGYEQFF. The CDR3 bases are TGTGCCAGCAGTTTGTGGACAGGGTATGAGCAGTTCTTC.